Listed below are T cell receptor beta chains from one sample, sequenced in a study of shared clonotypes between healthy human individuals. The protocol was immunoSEQ multiplex PCR, while the TCRdb copy is restricted to in-frame clones and leaves out a portion. Here the sample spans about 510,000 clones, about 80% being singletons. Source material: PBMCs. The origin of the receptors is a woman aged 40-49 years in good health. Some clones in this sample may be carry-over from other donors' samples. Each CDR3 is given with its conserved first and last residue. A D gene is named only where the DNA matches it firmly. Some rows mark clone size as missing; the rest say once, few, many or name a class of expanded clone.

d_gene: NA; abundance: once; j_gene: TRBJ2-2; v_gene: TRBV18; CDR3aa: CASSPPAGTNTGELFF; CDR3nt: TGTGCCAGCTCACCACCGGCAGGGACTAACACCGGGGAGCTGTTTTTT
d_gene: TRBD2; abundance: once; j_gene: TRBJ2-7; v_gene: TRBV5-4; CDR3aa: CASSSGTSLHEQYF; CDR3nt: TGTGCCAGCAGCTCCGGGACTAGCCTCCACGAGCAGTACTTC
d_gene: NA; abundance: NA; j_gene: TRBJ2-7; v_gene: TRBV7-3; CDR3aa: CASSDPRNSYEQYF; CDR3nt: TGTGCCAGCAGCGATCCTAGAAACTCCTACGAGCAGTACTTC
d_gene: TRBD1; abundance: NA; j_gene: TRBJ2-7; v_gene: TRBV27; CDR3aa: CASSYSAGQGNYEQYF; CDR3nt: TGTGCCAGCAGTTACTCTGCCGGACAGGGGAACTACGAGCAGTACTTC
d_gene: NA; abundance: NA; j_gene: TRBJ1-3; v_gene: TRBV5-1; CDR3aa: CASSFADGNTIYF; CDR3nt: TGCGCCAGCAGCTTTGCGGATGGAAACACCATATATTTT
d_gene: TRBD1; abundance: few; j_gene: TRBJ1-5; v_gene: TRBV28; CDR3aa: CASSFQDRGRQPQHF; CDR3nt: TGTGCCAGCAGTTTCCAGGACAGGGGTCGTCAGCCCCAGCATTTT
d_gene: NA; abundance: many; j_gene: TRBJ2-3; v_gene: TRBV5-6; CDR3aa: CASSLYITWGTDTQYF; CDR3nt: TGTGCCAGCAGCCTCTACATAACCTGGGGCACAGATACGCAGTATTTT
d_gene: NA; abundance: NA; j_gene: TRBJ2-7; v_gene: TRBV28; CDR3aa: CASTIGDYEQYF; CDR3nt: TGTGCCAGCACCATCGGTGACTACGAGCAGTACTTC
d_gene: NA; abundance: NA; j_gene: TRBJ2-1; v_gene: TRBV6-1; CDR3aa: CASSLGNLGYNEQFF; CDR3nt: TGTGCCAGCAGCCTCGGGAACCTGGGGTACAATGAGCAGTTCTTC
d_gene: NA; abundance: NA; j_gene: TRBJ1-4; v_gene: TRBV28; CDR3aa: CASSGRGLTNEKLFF; CDR3nt: TGTGCCAGCAGTGGCCGGGGCCTAACTAATGAAAAACTGTTTTTT
d_gene: TRBD1; abundance: NA; j_gene: TRBJ2-7; v_gene: TRBV6-6; CDR3aa: CASSPPGQGSYEQYF; CDR3nt: TGTGCCAGCAGTCCACCGGGACAGGGGTCTTACGAGCAGTACTTC
d_gene: NA; abundance: NA; j_gene: TRBJ2-1; v_gene: TRBV5-1; CDR3aa: CASSLRGDEQFF; CDR3nt: TGCGCCAGCAGCTTGAGGGGGGACGAGCAGTTCTTC
d_gene: TRBD1; abundance: NA; j_gene: TRBJ1-2; v_gene: TRBV5-3; CDR3aa: CAIQRSWKVTGENYGYTF; CDR3nt: TGTGCCATACAGAGAAGCTGGAAAGTGACAGGGGAAAACTATGGCTACACCTTC
d_gene: NA; abundance: NA; j_gene: TRBJ1-2; v_gene: TRBV11-1; CDR3aa: CASSEAADALGYTF; CDR3nt: TGTGCCAGCAGTGAAGCGGCTGACGCCCTTGGCTACACCTTC
d_gene: TRBD2; abundance: few; j_gene: TRBJ2-7; v_gene: TRBV6-6; CDR3aa: CASSSLAGVSYEQYF; CDR3nt: TGTGCCAGCAGCTCGTTAGCGGGAGTTTCCTACGAGCAGTACTTC
d_gene: NA; abundance: NA; j_gene: TRBJ1-1; v_gene: TRBV7-2; CDR3aa: CASSLRQATEAFF; CDR3nt: TGTGCCAGCAGCTTACGTCAGGCGACTGAAGCTTTCTTT
d_gene: TRBD2; abundance: NA; j_gene: TRBJ2-5; v_gene: TRBV9; CDR3aa: CASSVGTSGSQETQYF; CDR3nt: TGTGCCAGCAGCGTCGGAACTAGCGGGAGCCAAGAGACCCAGTACTTC
d_gene: NA; abundance: NA; j_gene: TRBJ2-1; v_gene: TRBV5-1; CDR3aa: CASSLDQADYNEQFF; CDR3nt: TGCGCCAGCAGCTTGGACCAAGCTGACTACAATGAGCAGTTCTTC
d_gene: NA; abundance: NA; j_gene: TRBJ1-3; v_gene: TRBV7-2; CDR3aa: CASSLVGPGPGNTIYF; CDR3nt: TGTGCCAGCAGCTTAGTTGGACCAGGGCCTGGAAACACCATATATTTT
d_gene: NA; abundance: NA; j_gene: TRBJ1-6; v_gene: TRBV27; CDR3aa: CASGPPGRNSPLHF; CDR3nt: TGTGCCAGCGGCCCGCCAGGACGGAATTCACCCCTCCACTTT
d_gene: NA; abundance: NA; j_gene: TRBJ2-7; v_gene: TRBV6-5; CDR3aa: CASSYSARAGYEQYF; CDR3nt: TGTGCCAGCAGTTACTCCGCCAGGGCAGGCTACGAGCAGTACTTC
d_gene: NA; abundance: NA; j_gene: TRBJ1-6; v_gene: TRBV11-2; CDR3aa: CASSLPRRGNSPLHF; CDR3nt: TGTGCCAGCAGCCTTCCCCGACGGGGTAATTCACCCCTCCACTTT
d_gene: NA; abundance: once; j_gene: TRBJ1-2; v_gene: TRBV9; CDR3aa: CASSSWEGGYTF; CDR3nt: TGTGCCAGCAGCTCCTGGGAGGGGGGCTACACCTTC
d_gene: NA; abundance: few; j_gene: TRBJ2-4; v_gene: TRBV7-2; CDR3aa: CASSSSGTKLLAKNIQYF; CDR3nt: TGTGCCAGCAGCTCATCCGGGACCAAGCTTCTAGCCAAAAACATTCAGTACTTC
d_gene: NA; abundance: NA; j_gene: TRBJ2-7; v_gene: TRBV29-1; CDR3aa: CSVGMAATYEQYF; CDR3nt: TGCAGCGTTGGCATGGCGGCCACTTACGAGCAGTACTTC
d_gene: NA; abundance: NA; j_gene: TRBJ2-3; v_gene: TRBV28; CDR3aa: CASSSTAPWADTQYF; CDR3nt: TGTGCCAGCAGTTCAACGGCCCCTTGGGCAGATACGCAGTATTTT
d_gene: NA; abundance: once; j_gene: TRBJ1-2; v_gene: TRBV6-1; CDR3aa: CASSGLSPTIYGYTF; CDR3nt: TGTGCCAGCAGTGGGCTTAGTCCCACCATCTATGGCTACACCTTC
d_gene: NA; abundance: once; j_gene: TRBJ1-2; v_gene: TRBV28; CDR3aa: CASSYPLGYTF; CDR3nt: TGTGCCAGCAGCTACCCCCTCGGCTATACCTTC
d_gene: TRBD1; abundance: many; j_gene: TRBJ1-5; v_gene: TRBV2; CDR3aa: CASSHTDRVRQPQHF; CDR3nt: TGTGCCAGCAGCCACACTGACAGGGTACGCCAGCCCCAGCATTTT
d_gene: NA; abundance: NA; j_gene: TRBJ1-2; v_gene: TRBV19; CDR3aa: CASSTTARGSSYTF; CDR3nt: TGTGCCAGTAGTACAACAGCCCGAGGGTCGAGCTACACCTTC
d_gene: NA; abundance: NA; j_gene: TRBJ2-2; v_gene: TRBV30; CDR3aa: CATNRDWSDGELFF; CDR3nt: TGTGCCACCAACAGAGATTGGAGTGACGGGGAGCTGTTTTTT
d_gene: TRBD2; abundance: few; j_gene: TRBJ2-7; v_gene: TRBV7-6; CDR3aa: CASSLAEAAGVDEQYF; CDR3nt: TGTGCCAGCAGCTTAGCGGAGGCTGCGGGAGTTGACGAGCAGTACTTC
d_gene: TRBD2; abundance: NA; j_gene: TRBJ2-7; v_gene: TRBV28; CDR3aa: CASSPLTSGRGEQYF; CDR3nt: TGTGCCAGCAGTCCCCTGACTAGCGGGAGAGGGGAGCAGTACTTC
d_gene: NA; abundance: once; j_gene: TRBJ1-5; v_gene: TRBV6-1; CDR3aa: CASSENWKDQPQHF; CDR3nt: TGTGCCAGCAGTGAAAATTGGAAGGATCAGCCCCAGCATTTT